This is a list of T cell receptor beta chains from one sample in a study of T cell changes during pregnancy in multiple sclerosis. Generated by immunoSEQ multiplex PCR, the TCRdb table keeps only in-frame clones and is missing some. The data hold 25,000 or so clones, with 80% to 90% observed a single time. Here the sequenced sample was CD4+ T cells from peripheral blood mononuclear cells, taken in the first trimester of pregnancy. Every receptor here comes from a female donor in good health, enrolled as a control in a pregnancy study. The conserved cysteine and the conserved F or W are not part of the CDR3 here.

J gene | V gene | CDR3 protein
TRBJ2-3 | TRBV7-2 | ASSSYSLAGGRDTQY
TRBJ1-2 | TRBV25-1 | ASSELSREIDGYT
TRBJ2-1 | TRBV12-5 | ASGLGQGYHNEQF
TRBJ1-1 | TRBV15 | ATSRGSPLAEAF
TRBJ2-3 | TRBV5-4 | ASTQDWAASTDTQY
TRBJ2-1 | TRBV6-1 | ASSGLPGQGFDEQF
TRBJ2-5 | TRBV6-1 | ASSEQRGGQETQY
TRBJ1-2 | TRBV6-1 | ASTPNQGVGGYT
TRBJ1-2 | TRBV10-3 | AISENRGYVYT
TRBJ2-7 | TRBV12-5 | ASGLEAGGSYEQY
TRBJ2-5 | TRBV6-5 | ASSSRVAGNSEDQY
TRBJ2-1 | TRBV11-2 | ASSLVQGLAGYNEQF
TRBJ2-1 | TRBV4-2 | ASSLGGERSNEQF
TRBJ2-1 | TRBV5-1 | ASSSTENEQF
TRBJ2-1 | TRBV2 | ASSYSGLAGVYNEQF
TRBJ1-1 | TRBV7-8 | ASSLADTWTGEAF
TRBJ1-2 | TRBV7-8 | ASSLALGQGISYGYT
TRBJ2-1 | TRBV7-6 | ASSSPRGAHNEQF
TRBJ1-4 | TRBV6-5 | ASRLGVTNEKLF
TRBJ1-1 | TRBV14 | ASSQGTGGLRTEAF
TRBJ2-3 | TRBV9 | ASTRGTPGTDTQY
TRBJ2-1 | TRBV10-2 | ASSEPGLAGDNEQF
TRBJ2-1 | TRBV9 | ASSVLAGGLINEQF
TRBJ1-2 | TRBV7-2 | ASSLRDKNYGYT
TRBJ1-1 | TRBV15 | ATSTEDRVGAF
TRBJ2-2 | TRBV6-1 | ASSMTGINTGELF
TRBJ2-3 | TRBV11-2 | ASSLNRNTDTQY
TRBJ2-3 | TRBV30 | AWSVGRGTDTQY
TRBJ1-2 | TRBV6-1 | ASSERDFYGYT
TRBJ2-1 | TRBV9 | ASSVRGDSSYNEQF
TRBJ1-1 | TRBV19 | ASSIRGTNTEAF
TRBJ1-1 | TRBV7-8 | ASSLFTGVNTEAF
TRBJ2-7 | TRBV7-2 | ASSIRQGNEQY
TRBJ1-1 | TRBV6-9 | ASSLDYTGHGPEAF
TRBJ2-1 | TRBV19 | ATSGGYNEQF
TRBJ2-1 | TRBV4-3 | ASSQRVLTGEQF
TRBJ1-5 | TRBV19 | ASSRPGKDQPQH
TRBJ2-7 | TRBV7-8 | ASRQSTGQATYEQY
TRBJ2-5 | TRBV14 | ASSQPSGRAKETQY
TRBJ1-5 | TRBV19 | ARPRGAPQPQH
TRBJ2-7 | TRBV6-1 | ASSPQGALRYEQY
TRBJ1-5 | TRBV28 | ASSLGGLEPQH
TRBJ2-3 | TRBV7-2 | ASSYSGSSDTQY
TRBJ2-4 | TRBV25-1 | ASSPLETPNSFIQY
TRBJ2-6 | TRBV10-1 | ASTERKRVVAGANVLT
TRBJ2-7 | TRBV20-1 | SAETGWEQY
TRBJ2-3 | TRBV5-1 | ASSLVRTTDTQY
TRBJ1-1 | TRBV7-8 | ASSPWGVPEAF
TRBJ2-7 | TRBV18 | ASEISGTGSTYEQY
TRBJ1-2 | TRBV5-6 | ASSTRQGAGSYT
TRBJ2-5 | TRBV2 | ASSSGQGTQY
TRBJ2-2 | TRBV7-3 | ASSQTSAGELF
TRBJ2-5 | TRBV18 | ASSPGSGETQY